This TCR beta chain was obtained from a study of long-term antiretroviral therapy in people with HIV. At the survey level, the v3.0 immunoSEQ assay was run. Sequenced by immunoSEQ multiplex PCR; TCRdb stores in-frame clones only, minus some. The sample includes some 11,000 clones, 76% of them seen just once. Researchers secured at least one pre-ART and at least two post-ART PBMC samples from each donor. The sample was unsorted PBMCs, taken at the start of antiretroviral therapy, before treatment. This receptor was identified in a man aged 30 to 45 with HIV.

CDR3 nucleotide sequence: TGTGCCAGCAGCGGATTAGTGGGCCCAACAGATACGCAGTATTTT. It codes for CASSGLVGPTDTQYF. The chain has TRBV9 and TRBJ2-3; D call uncertain. This CDR3 region has 15 residues. The V end was cut by 3 bases, the J end by 3 bases, with 14 bases between. The V gene's germline CDR1 is SGDLS and CDR2 YYNGEE.